This TCR beta chain originates from a study of cytomegalovirus exposure and HLA in healthy donors. The donors were members of the validation cohort comprising over 90 subjects, separate from the roughly 670-subject first cohort. Trimming removed 1 base from V and 0 bases from J; junction bases left unmatched: 6. This CDR3 has 17 amino acids. The V gene's germline CDR1 is MNHEY and CDR2 SMNVEV (reference sequence). Libraries were prepared by immunoSEQ multiplex PCR; TCRdb keeps only in-frame clonotypes and omits some of them. Of about 130,000 clones listed, 89% are singletons. Whole-study results and caveats: Three chains tied to CMV proved CMV antigen-specific in vitro.

Turning to this clone: Its antigen is still unknown.

The receptor comes from a woman aged 18-35 years in good health and CMV-seropositive. The chain employs TRBV27 and TRBJ1-5, with 7 nucleotides matching TRBD1. The specimen sequenced was PBMCs. CDR3 sequence: CASSLFGAGGSNQPQHF. Here the CDR3 DNA reads TGTGCCAGCAGTTTATTTGGGGCAGGGGGTAGCAATCAGCCCCAGCATTTT.